The source of this T cell receptor beta chain is a study of T cells after posttransplantation cyclophosphamide. Concerning this clone itself: Its target is not known.

On the day of bone marrow donation, the related graft donor provided peripheral blood. Method: immunoSEQ multiplex PCR; TCRdb's copy keeps in-frame clones and lacks some. The repertoire consists of tens of thousands of clones, none detected only once. Whole-study results and caveats: Later post-transplant blood repertoires were often dominated by donor CD8+ memory clones. TRB overlap between skin or GI tissue T cells and blood was limited. Recipient CMV seropositivity and CMV reactivation strongly tracked TRB clonality.

The sequence was obtained from a woman aged 45 to 65 in good health and a related stem cell transplant donor. Sequenced material: PBMCs.

CDR3 residues: CASSVSGDTQYF. For the CDR3, the DNA is TGTGCCAGCAGCGTTTCGGGAGATACGCAGTATTTT. The rearrangement uses TRBV9 and TRBJ2-3, with D unclear. Germline values: CDR1 SGDLS, CDR2 YYNGEE. The CDR3 runs to 12 residues. Trimming took off 2 bases at V and 5 bases at J, with 6 bases between the two ends. The full variable domain, in which reference TRBV9 and TRBJ2-3 provide the parts outside the CDR3, is DSGVTQTPKHLITATGQRVTLRCSPRSGDLSVYWYQQSLDQGLQFLIQYYNGEERAKGNILERFSAQQFPDLHSELNLSSLELGDSALYFCASSVSGDTQYFGPGTRLTVL.